This TCR beta chain appears in the sequencing data of a study of PD-1 blockade in mismatch repair-deficient tumors. Study-wide points: Tumor-resident clones, often absent from pretreatment blood, expanded after pembrolizumab and then contracted.

In regard to this clone: Its antigen is not identified.

Method: immunoSEQ multiplex PCR; TCRdb's copy keeps in-frame clones and lacks some. The table records about 66,000 clones, approximately 80% of them present only once. All patients were mismatch repair deficient, assessed by either PCR or immunohistochemistry. The TCR-sequenced patients were three responders to pembrolizumab. The V gene's germline CDR1 is MNHEY and CDR2 SVGAGI. V was clipped by 4 bases and J by 8 bases, with 12 bases between them. This CDR3 has 13 residues. Sequences were derived from peripheral blood, sampled 2 weeks after starting pembrolizumab. The source of this sequence is an adult with mismatch repair-deficient cancer. The chain couples TRBV6-5 to TRBJ1-5; D may be TRBD1 (5 bases). The CDR3 DNA follows: TGTGCCAGCAGTTTGGCGATGGACAAGCCCCAGCATTTT. It yields the protein CASSLAMDKPQHF.